This T cell receptor (beta chain) was identified in a study of blood T cell repertoires in COVID-19. In the study overall: The United States, Italy and Spain were the sources of the acute and convalescent COVID-19 samples.

Original data processing: How many nucleated cells were present was estimated from reference gene primer amplification. Produced via immunoSEQ multiplex PCR; TCRdb's table is partial and in-frame only. That table furnishes V, J and clone size, whereas the DNA furnished D and trimming. The sample has approximately 94,000 clones; just over 90% are singletons. The CDR3 covers 15 residues. V gave up 6 bases and J gave up 2 bases; unmatched junction bases: 13. The germline V gene encodes CDR1 SQVTM and CDR2 ANQGSEA. The chain employs TRBV29-1 and TRBJ2-7; 7 bases agree with TRBD1. The TCR originated in a woman between 50 and 59 years old in a cohort sampled during active COVID-19. The sample consisted of peripheral blood. The CDR3 is CSVQETGLKTYEQYF. DNA of the CDR3: TGCAGCGTCCAAGAGACAGGGCTGAAGACCTACGAGCAGTACTTC.